One and the same sample provided the 9 T cell receptor beta chains below, sequenced in a study of OX40 agonist ivuxolimab in advanced cancers. Produced via immunoSEQ multiplex PCR; TCRdb's table is partial and in-frame only. The sample has more than 65,000 clones; about 91% are singletons. The sequences come from CD4+ or CD8+ T cells sorted from blood, collected in a trial of the OX40 agonist ivuxolimab. The receptors here all came from an adult with an advanced solid tumor such as melanoma, head and neck, liver or kidney cancer.

The chain uses TRBV5-4 and TRBJ2-6, with no clear D. V was trimmed by 2 bases and J by 2 bases, leaving 5 bases between them. This CDR3 is built from 14 residues. Looked up from germline, CDR1 is SGHNT and CDR2 is YYREEE (reference sequence). CDR3 amino acids: CASSFPAGANVLTF. DNA of the CDR3: TGTGCCAGCAGCTTCCCGGCTGGGGCCAACGTCCTGACTTTC.

The chain recombines TRBV6-6 with TRBJ1-5, with D possibly matching TRBD1 (6 bases). Germline V gene data show CDR1 as MNHNY and CDR2 as SVGAGI (reference sequence). CDR3 length: 15 amino acids. V was pared by 6 bases and J by 1 base, with 13 bases between. The CDR3: CASRAGVGSNQPQHF. CDR3 coding DNA: TGTGCCAGCAGGGCAGGGGTGGGGAGCAATCAGCCCCAGCATTTT.

J is TRBJ1-5 and V is TRBV19; D gene ambiguous. CDR1 is LNHDA, CDR2 SQIVND, per germline (reference sequence). Trimming removed 1 base at V and 7 bases at J, with 14 bases between. This CDR3 contains 15 residues. CDR3 protein: CASSIGPSQAQPQHF. As DNA, the CDR3 is TGTGCCAGTAGTATAGGGCCGAGTCAGGCGCAGCCCCAGCATTTT.

V usage is TRBV5-1 and J usage is TRBJ2-1, with 7 bases fitting TRBD1. The CDR3 has 14 amino acids. After removal of 5 bases from V and 4 bases from J, the junction contained 6 bases not matched to a gene. Germline V gene sequence: CDR1 SGHRS, CDR2 YFSETQ. The CDR3 DNA reads as TGCGCCAGCAGTCAGGGGGAAGAGTACAATGAGCAGTTCTTC. Translated, it gives CASSQGEEYNEQFF.

This clone has a handful of counts. The V call is TRBV7-9, the J call TRBJ2-1; D unclear. The germline CDR1 and CDR2 sequences are SEHNR and FQNEAQ (reference sequence). The CDR3 spans 15 residues. V dropped 0 bases and J dropped 2 bases, with 8 bases sitting between them. The CDR3 sequence: CASSLAGSAYNEQFF. As DNA, the CDR3 is TGTGCCAGCAGCTTAGCGGGGTCGGCCTACAATGAGCAGTTCTTC.

CDR3 loop: CASSSVNERGTEAFF. The CDR3 bases are TGTGCCAGCAGCTCTGTAAATGAAAGGGGCACTGAAGCTTTCTTT. The chain carries TRBV13 and TRBJ1-1; TRBD1 is a possible D gene (5 bases). The CDR3 is 15 residues long. Deletions cut 4 bases from V and 4 bases from J, with 16 bases between. The V gene's germline CDR1 is PRHDT and CDR2 FYEKMQ (reference sequence).

The chain has TRBV6-6 and TRBJ2-5; D perhaps matches TRBD1 (5 bases). Per the germline V gene, CDR1 is MNHNY and CDR2 is SVGAGI (reference sequence). V shed 6 bases and J shed 5 bases, with 13 bases lying between them. The CDR3 consists of 13 residues. The DNA for the CDR3 is TGTGCCAGCAGGACTGGGGCGCGTGAGACCCAGTACTTC. It encodes CASRTGARETQYF.

The chain has TRBV19 and TRBJ1-1; 7 bases match TRBD1. This CDR3 has 14 residues. Germline-derived CDR1 and CDR2 are LNHDA and SQIVND (reference sequence). The V segment lost 4 bases and the J segment 3 bases; nucleotides outside the gene matches: 5. CDR3: CASSRQGGYTEAFF. The CDR3 coding sequence is TGTGCCAGTAGTAGACAGGGCGGGTACACTGAAGCTTTCTTT.

This chain links TRBV7-3 with TRBJ2-7, with D possibly called TRBD1 or TRBD2 (5 bases each). The CDR3 loop spans 13 amino acids. Trimming took off 1 base at V and 9 bases at J, with 13 bases between the two ends. The V gene's germline CDR1 is SGHTA and CDR2 FQGTGA. CDR3 in DNA: TGTGCCAGCAGCTTAAATGGATTGGGACCGCAGTACTTC. Protein: CASSLNGLGPQYF.